Following are 20 T cell receptor beta chains from one sample sequenced in a study of blood T cell repertoires in COVID-19. TCRdb's table, derived via immunoSEQ multiplex PCR, lists solely in-frame clones and lacks some. The data show approximately 220,000 clones, around 87% seen once. Material for sequencing was peripheral blood. These receptors were collected from a man between 60 and 70 years old who had recovered from COVID-19.

This chain connects TRBV7-2 to TRBJ1-2, with 7 nucleotides matching TRBD1. Trimming took 3 bases from V and 8 from J; bases not matched to a gene: 6. The CDR3 loop spans 13 amino acids. Looked up from germline, CDR1 is SGHTA and CDR2 is FQGNSA. CDR3 coding DNA: TGTGCCAGCAGCTTGCGGGACAGAAGGGGCTACACCTTC. Translation gives CASSLRDRRGYTF.

The chain carries TRBV7-8 and TRBJ2-7; TRBD1 agrees at 9 bases. CDR1 and CDR2 (germline): SGHVS, FQNEAQ. The V segment lost 5 bases and the J segment 5 bases; nucleotides outside the gene matches: 7. The CDR3 contains 14 residues. The CDR3 reads CASSPRDRADEQYF. The CDR3 bases are TGTGCCAGCAGCCCCCGGGACAGGGCCGACGAGCAGTACTTC.

The chain recombines TRBV7-2 with TRBJ2-1; the match to TRBD2 covers 15 bases. Germline CDR1 is SGHTA and CDR2 is FQGNSA. V lost 5 bases to trimming and J lost 2 bases; unmatched junction nucleotides: 4. The CDR3 contains 17 residues. Here the CDR3 reads CASSHGLAGGTYNEQFF. As DNA, the CDR3 is TGTGCCAGCAGCCATGGACTAGCGGGAGGGACCTACAATGAGCAGTTCTTC.

In DNA, the CDR3 is TGTGCCAGCAGCCCACAGGGAGAAAAACTGTTTTTT. It is translated as CASSPQGEKLFF. This chain links TRBV6-5 with TRBJ1-4, with D perhaps matching TRBD1 (6 bases). The CDR3 consists of 12 residues. The V gene's germline CDR1 is MNHEY and CDR2 SVGAGI. Trimming removed 6 bases at V and 8 bases at J, with 10 bases between.

The CDR3 loop is CASSPPGQGYEQYF. In DNA, the CDR3 is TGTGCCAGCAGTCCCCCCGGACAGGGCTACGAGCAGTACTTC. V and J are TRBV6-5 and TRBJ2-7; 8 bases align to TRBD1. The germline V gene encodes CDR1 MNHEY and CDR2 SVGAGI. J gave up 3 bases and V 5 bases, and 6 bases lay outside the gene matches. This CDR3 spans 14 amino acids.

The gene calls are TRBV18 and TRBJ2-7; 9 bases are shared with TRBD1. The CDR3 totals 13 residues. CDR1 KGHSH and CDR2 LQKENI come from the germline V gene. Trimming at V came to 5 bases and at J to 4 bases, leaving 3 bases not matched to a gene. The CDR3 sequence: CASSEGTGYEQYF. CDR3 DNA: TGTGCCAGCTCAGAAGGGACAGGGTACGAGCAGTACTTC.

This clone has more than one count but fewer than ten. CDR3 coding DNA: TGCGCCAGCAGCCCCGAATGGACAGCCCTTAATGAAAAACTGTTTTTT. Protein sequence: CASSPEWTALNEKLFF. The J gene is TRBJ1-4, the V gene TRBV23-1; TRBD1 might be the D (6 bases). TRBV23-1 is an ORF; its function is uncertain. The CDR3 sequence is 16 residues long. V lost 6 bases to trimming and J lost 4 bases, with 18 bases between them.

This clone came up a few times. The chain recombines TRBV15 with TRBJ1-4; 8 bases align to TRBD1. Germline CDR1 is LNHNV and CDR2 is YYDKDF (reference sequence). There are 19 residues in the CDR3. After removal of 0 bases from V and 6 bases from J, the junction contained 15 bases not matched to a gene. For the CDR3, the DNA is TGTGCCACCAGCAGAGATATCGACAAAACAGGGGGGAAGTATGAAAAACTGTTTTTT. It codes for CATSRDIDKTGGKYEKLFF. Variable domain in full (rest from reference TRBV15 and TRBJ1-4): DAMVIQNPRYQVTQFGKPVTLSCSQTLNHNVMYWYQQKSSQAPKLLFHYYDKDFNNEADTPDNFQSRRPNTSFCFLDIRSPGLGDTAMYLCATSRDIDKTGGKYEKLFFGSGTQLSVL.

This chain uses TRBV30 with TRBJ1-6; perhaps TRBD1 as D (6 bases). Trimming removed 4 bases from V and 10 bases from J, with 23 bases in between. The CDR3 covers 16 residues. From germline, CDR1 is GTSNPN and CDR2 SVGIG (reference sequence). CDR3 sequence reads: CAWTNRGGVLGSPLHF. The CDR3, as DNA: TGTGCCTGGACCAACCGGGGGGGCGTCCTGGGGTCACCCCTCCACTTT.

The chain has TRBV11-1 and TRBJ2-6; the D gene is possibly TRBD1 (5 bases). The V gene lost 7 bases and the J gene lost 2 bases, with 15 bases spanning the gap. The germline V gene encodes CDR1 SGHAT and CDR2 FQDESV (reference sequence). There are 16 residues in the CDR3. The CDR3 here is CASTPTARAGANVLTF. CDR3 bases: TGTGCCAGCACCCCGACAGCGCGTGCTGGGGCCAACGTCCTGACTTTC.

This chain joins TRBV6-4 and TRBJ2-6; D is uncertain. Trimming pared 5 bases from V and 7 bases from J, leaving 24 bases between. Germline values: CDR1 MRHNA, CDR2 SNTAGT. The CDR3 contains 18 residues. As DNA, the CDR3 is TGTGCCAGCAGTATTGAGAACAGCTTGTCCTCTCAAGCCAACGTCCTGACTTTC. This translates into CASSIENSLSSQANVLTF.

The chain is built from TRBV30 and TRBJ2-2; D is uncertain. CDR3 length equals 12 residues. V gave up 3 bases and J gave up 6 bases, with 8 bases separating them. Per germline, CDR1 GTSNPN and CDR2 SVGIG (reference sequence). The CDR3, as DNA: TGTGCCTGGAGAAGTGGGCCCGGGGAGCTGTTTTTT. Protein: CAWRSGPGELFF.

This clone came up once. The chain combines TRBV5-1 with TRBJ1-3; D remains unclear. Germline assignment: CDR1 SGHRS and CDR2 YFSETQ. The CDR3 runs to 16 residues. The V and J ends lost 1 base and 0 bases respectively, with 11 bases between them. Here the CDR3 reads CASSLTGGISGNTIYF. The CDR3 bases are TGCGCCAGCAGCTTGACGGGAGGGATCTCTGGAAACACCATATATTTT.

V and J are TRBV5-1 and TRBJ1-4; possibly TRBD1 for D (6 bases). Germline CDR1 is SGHRS and CDR2 is YFSETQ. The CDR3 runs to 16 residues. The V end lost 2 bases, the J end lost 0 bases, and 11 bases lay between the germline ends. The CDR3 loop reads CASSFRQDATNEKLFF. CDR3 coding DNA: TGCGCCAGCAGCTTCCGACAGGATGCAACTAATGAAAAACTGTTTTTT.

The V call is TRBV7-9, the J call TRBJ1-1, with TRBD1 matching 7 bases. Trimming cost V 5 bases and J 4 bases; bases outside gene matches: 10. Germline lookup yields CDR1 SEHNR and CDR2 FQNEAQ (reference sequence). This CDR3 has 15 residues. As DNA, the CDR3 is TGTGCCAGCAGCCGTGGAGGGGGCGCGGGCACTGAAGCTTTCTTT. It yields the protein CASSRGGGAGTEAFF.

The chain recombines TRBV4-2 with TRBJ2-3, with TRBD2 matching over 9 bases. The CDR3 totals 17 residues. CDR1 is LGHNA and CDR2 is YNFKEQ in the germline V gene. The V gene end was trimmed by 0 bases and the J gene end by 6 bases; junction bases not matched to a gene: 10. This CDR3 reads CASSQDSRLAVGDTQYF. The DNA of the CDR3 is TGTGCCAGCAGCCAAGATTCTAGACTAGCGGTCGGGGATACGCAGTATTTT.

This clone has just a few counts. V is TRBV3-1 (or the pseudogene TRBV3-2) and J is TRBJ2-6; a weak D match, TRBD1 (6 bases). This CDR3 has 13 amino acids. V was cut by 6 bases and J by 3 bases, with 6 bases left in between. Per the germline V gene, CDR1 is LGHDT and CDR2 is YNNKEL (reference sequence). The CDR3 reads CASRQGGANVLTF. The CDR3 DNA is TGTGCCAGCAGACAGGGTGGGGCCAACGTCCTGACTTTC.

Of note for this clone: A much larger clone lies one base from this, so it may be a read error. Additional DNA sequences in this sample encode the identical CDR3. The chain couples TRBV5-4 to TRBJ1-1; 8 nucleotides align to TRBD1. Germline V gene sequence: CDR1 SGHNT, CDR2 YYREEE (reference sequence). This CDR3 is 14 amino acids long. The J segment lost 1 base and the V segment lost 4 bases, leaving 3 bases of the junction unmatched. CDR3 residues: CASSPGQGNTEAFF. As DNA, the CDR3 is TGTGCCAGCAGCCCCGGACAGGGGAACACTGAAGCTTTCTTT.

V is TRBV6-2 or TRBV6-3 and J is TRBJ1-5; 10 nucleotides agree with TRBD1. CDR1 is MNHEY, CDR2 SVGEGT, per germline. The J segment lost 8 bases and the V segment lost 2 bases, leaving 3 bases of the junction unmatched. The CDR3 sequence is 14 residues long. The CDR3 loop reads CASSYGDRGKPQHF. The DNA for the CDR3 is TGTGCCAGCAGTTACGGGGACAGGGGTAAGCCCCAGCATTTT.

This clone was seen only once. The J gene is TRBJ2-2, the V gene TRBV21-1; the table's D call TRBD2 went unverified against the DNA. TRBV21-1 is noted as a pseudogene. CDR3 size: 16 residues. The DNA of the CDR3 is TGTGCCAGCAGCCAAAGAGGACTAGCGGGAGGGGGGGAGCTGTTTTTT. Protein product: CASSQRGLAGGGELFF.